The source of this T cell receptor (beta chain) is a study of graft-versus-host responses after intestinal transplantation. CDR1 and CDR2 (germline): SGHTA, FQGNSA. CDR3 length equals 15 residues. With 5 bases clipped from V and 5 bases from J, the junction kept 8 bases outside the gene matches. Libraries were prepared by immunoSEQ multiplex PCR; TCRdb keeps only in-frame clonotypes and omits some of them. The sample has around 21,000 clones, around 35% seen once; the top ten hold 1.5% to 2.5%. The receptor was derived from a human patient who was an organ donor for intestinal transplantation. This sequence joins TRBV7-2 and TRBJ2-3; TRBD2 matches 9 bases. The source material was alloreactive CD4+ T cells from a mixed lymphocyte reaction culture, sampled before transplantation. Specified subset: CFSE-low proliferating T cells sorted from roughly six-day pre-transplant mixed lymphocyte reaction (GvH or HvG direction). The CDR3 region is CASSQQAGGQDTQYF. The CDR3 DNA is TGTGCCAGCAGCCAACAAGCGGGAGGTCAAGATACGCAGTATTTT.